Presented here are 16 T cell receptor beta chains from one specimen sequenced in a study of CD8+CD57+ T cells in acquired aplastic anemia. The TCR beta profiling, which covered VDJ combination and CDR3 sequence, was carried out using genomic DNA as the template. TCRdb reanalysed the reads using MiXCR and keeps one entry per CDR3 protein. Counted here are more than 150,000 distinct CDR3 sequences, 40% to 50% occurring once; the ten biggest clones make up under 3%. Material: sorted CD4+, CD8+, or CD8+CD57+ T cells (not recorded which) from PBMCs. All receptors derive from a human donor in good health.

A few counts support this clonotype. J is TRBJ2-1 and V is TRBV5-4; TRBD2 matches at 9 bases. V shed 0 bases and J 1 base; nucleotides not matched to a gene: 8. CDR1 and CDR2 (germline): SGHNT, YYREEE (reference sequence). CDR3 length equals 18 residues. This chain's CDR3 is CASSLDGGRAISYNEQFF. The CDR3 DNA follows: TGTGCCAGCAGCTTGGATGGCGGGAGGGCCATTTCCTACAATGAGCAGTTCTTC. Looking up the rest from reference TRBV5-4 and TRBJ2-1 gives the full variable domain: ETGVTQSPTHLIKTRGQQVTLRCSSQSGHNTVSWYQQALGQGPQFIFQYYREEENGRGNFPPRFSGLQFPNYSSELNVNALELDDSALYLCASSLDGGRAISYNEQFFGPGTRLTVL.

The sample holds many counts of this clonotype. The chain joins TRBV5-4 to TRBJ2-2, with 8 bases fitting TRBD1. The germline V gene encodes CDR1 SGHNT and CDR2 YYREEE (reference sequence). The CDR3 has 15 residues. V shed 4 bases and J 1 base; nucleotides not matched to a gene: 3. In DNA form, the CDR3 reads TGTGCCAGCAGCCCGGGACAGGTGAACACCGGGGAGCTGTTTTTT. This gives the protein CASSPGQVNTGELFF. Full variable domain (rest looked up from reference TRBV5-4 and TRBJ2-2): ETGVTQSPTHLIKTRGQQVTLRCSSQSGHNTVSWYQQALGQGPQFIFQYYREEENGRGNFPPRFSGLQFPNYSSELNVNALELDDSALYLCASSPGQVNTGELFFGEGSRLTVL.

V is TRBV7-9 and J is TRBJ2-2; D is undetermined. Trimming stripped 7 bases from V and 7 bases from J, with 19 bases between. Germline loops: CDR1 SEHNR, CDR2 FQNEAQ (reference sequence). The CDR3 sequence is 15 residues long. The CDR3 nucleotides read TGTGCCAGCAACCGAGCATTAGATTATAGCGGGGAGCTGTTTTTT. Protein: CASNRALDYSGELFF.

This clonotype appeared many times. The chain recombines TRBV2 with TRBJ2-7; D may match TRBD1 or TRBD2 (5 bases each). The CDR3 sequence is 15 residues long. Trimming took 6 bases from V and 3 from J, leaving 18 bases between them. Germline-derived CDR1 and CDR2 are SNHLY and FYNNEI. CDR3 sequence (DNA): TGTGCCAGCAGAGGAAGCGTGAGCGGACACTACGAGCAGTACTTC. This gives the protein CASRGSVSGHYEQYF.

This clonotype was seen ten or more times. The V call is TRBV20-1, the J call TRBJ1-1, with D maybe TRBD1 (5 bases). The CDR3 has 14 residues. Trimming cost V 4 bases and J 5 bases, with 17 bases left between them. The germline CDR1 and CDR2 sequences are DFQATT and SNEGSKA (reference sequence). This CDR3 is CSATAGGAVTEAFF. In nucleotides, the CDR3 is TGCAGTGCTACGGCCGGAGGGGCTGTGACTGAAGCTTTCTTT.

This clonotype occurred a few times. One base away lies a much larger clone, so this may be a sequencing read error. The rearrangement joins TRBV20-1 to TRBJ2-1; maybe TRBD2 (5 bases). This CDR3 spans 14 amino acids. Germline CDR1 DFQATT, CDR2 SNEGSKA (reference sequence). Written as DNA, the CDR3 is TGCAGTACTAGACCTACGACCACATACAATGAGCAGTTCTTC. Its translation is CSTRPTTTYNEQFF.

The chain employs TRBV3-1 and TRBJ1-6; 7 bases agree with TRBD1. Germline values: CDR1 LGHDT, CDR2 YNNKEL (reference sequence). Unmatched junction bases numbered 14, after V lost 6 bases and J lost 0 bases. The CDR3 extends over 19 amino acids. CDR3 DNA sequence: TGTGCCAGCAGGAAGACGTACCGGGACAGTAGCTCCTATAATTCACCCCTCCACTTT. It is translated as CASRKTYRDSSSYNSPLHF.

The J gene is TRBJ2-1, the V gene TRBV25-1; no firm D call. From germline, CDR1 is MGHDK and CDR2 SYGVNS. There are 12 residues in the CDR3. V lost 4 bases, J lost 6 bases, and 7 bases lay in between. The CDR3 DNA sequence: TGTGCCAGCAGTGCTCTGGGCAATGAGCAGTTCTTC. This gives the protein CASSALGNEQFF.

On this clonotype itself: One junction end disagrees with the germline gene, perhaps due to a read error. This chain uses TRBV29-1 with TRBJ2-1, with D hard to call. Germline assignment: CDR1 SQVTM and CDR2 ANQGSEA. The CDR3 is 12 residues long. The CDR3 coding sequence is TGCAGCGTCGAAGACCGTTACAATGAGCAGTTCTTC. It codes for CSVEDRYNEQFF.

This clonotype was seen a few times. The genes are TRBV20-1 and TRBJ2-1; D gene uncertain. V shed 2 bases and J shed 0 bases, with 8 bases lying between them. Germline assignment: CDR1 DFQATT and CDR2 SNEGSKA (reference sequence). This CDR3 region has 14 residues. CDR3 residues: CSARRQSSYNEQFF. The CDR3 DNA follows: TGCAGTGCTAGACGCCAAAGCTCCTACAATGAGCAGTTCTTC.

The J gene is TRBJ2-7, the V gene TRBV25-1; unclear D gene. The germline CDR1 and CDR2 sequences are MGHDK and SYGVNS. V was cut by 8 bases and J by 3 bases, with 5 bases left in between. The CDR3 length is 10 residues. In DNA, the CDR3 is TGTGCCAGCGAGCTCTACGAGCAGTACTTC. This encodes CASELYEQYF.

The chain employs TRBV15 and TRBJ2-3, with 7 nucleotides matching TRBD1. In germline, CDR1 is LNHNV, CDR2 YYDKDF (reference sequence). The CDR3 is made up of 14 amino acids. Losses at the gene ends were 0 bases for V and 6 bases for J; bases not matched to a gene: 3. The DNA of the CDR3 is TGTGCCACCAGCAGAGATATGGGACAGGATACGCAGTATTTT. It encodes CATSRDMGQDTQYF.

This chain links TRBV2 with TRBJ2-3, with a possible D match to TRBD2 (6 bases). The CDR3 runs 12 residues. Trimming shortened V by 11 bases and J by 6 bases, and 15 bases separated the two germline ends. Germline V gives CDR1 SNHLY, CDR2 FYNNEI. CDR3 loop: CALRGATDTQYF. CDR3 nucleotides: TGTGCCCTGCGGGGAGCTACGGATACGCAGTATTTT. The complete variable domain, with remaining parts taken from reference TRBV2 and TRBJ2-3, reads EPEVTQTPSHQVTQMGQEVILRCVPISNHLYFYWYRQILGQKVEFLVSFYNNEISEKSEIFDDQFSVERPDGSNFTLKIRSTKLEDSAMYFCALRGATDTQYFGPGTRLTVL.

CDR3: CASSPVPGHRYNEQFF. The CDR3 DNA reads TGTGCCAGCAGCCCCGTACCGGGACATCGCTACAATGAGCAGTTCTTC. The genes are TRBV28 and TRBJ2-1, with D tentatively TRBD1 (6 bases). Trimming took off 6 bases at V and 3 bases at J, with 18 bases between the two ends. CDR3 length: 16 amino acids. Germline CDR1 and CDR2: MDHEN and SYDVKM.

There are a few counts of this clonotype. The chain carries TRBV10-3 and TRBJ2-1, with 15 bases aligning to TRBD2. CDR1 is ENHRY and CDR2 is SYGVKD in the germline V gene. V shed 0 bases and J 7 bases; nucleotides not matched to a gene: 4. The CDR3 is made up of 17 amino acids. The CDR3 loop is CAISESRGLAGGNEQFF. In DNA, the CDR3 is TGTGCCATCAGTGAGTCTCGGGGACTAGCGGGAGGAAATGAGCAGTTCTTC.

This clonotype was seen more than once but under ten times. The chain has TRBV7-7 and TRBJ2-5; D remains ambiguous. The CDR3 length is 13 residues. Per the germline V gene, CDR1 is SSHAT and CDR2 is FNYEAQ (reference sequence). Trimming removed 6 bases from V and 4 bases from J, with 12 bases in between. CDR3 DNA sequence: TGTGCCAGCAGGGGCACAGAAGGAGAGACCCAGTACTTC. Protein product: CASRGTEGETQYF.